This T cell receptor (beta chain) was recorded in a study of shared T cell receptors in the human thymus. Some clones are missing from TCRdb's copy, which holds only in-frame ones; the method was immunoSEQ multiplex PCR. This repertoire shows hundreds of thousands of clones, around 89% found once; its top ten account for about 0.01%. Germline V gene lookup returns CDR1 MNHEY and CDR2 SVGAGI. J was trimmed by 6 bases and V by 3 bases; bases with no gene match: 4. This CDR3 is 13 amino acids long. In addition, the sample was reused for a study of human thymus T cells. That work contributes: Thymic tissue was derived from resections collected during corrective heart surgery. Apparent bias marked the V and J gene usage of thymic and blood repertoires. Related research reported highly overlapping thymic repertoires among unrelated individuals.

The chain couples TRBV6-5 to TRBJ1-1, with TRBD1 identical over 7 bases. The clonotype was recovered from a boy under two years old with a congenital heart defect. The sample comprised thymocytes. The chain's CDR3 is CASSYNRGAEAFF. CDR3 sequence (DNA): TGTGCCAGCAGTTATAACAGGGGAGCTGAAGCTTTCTTT.